This TCR beta chain was sequenced for a study of T cells after yellow fever vaccination. This CDR3 spans 15 amino acids. Trimming shortened V by 5 bases and J by 5 bases, and 16 bases separated the two germline ends. The 5'RACE template-switching step produced TCR cDNA and added a universal primer site and UMIs. TCRdb recomputed calls from the 5' RACE reads with MiXCR, one row per CDR3 protein. The data contain some 400,000 distinct CDR3 sequences, over 5% of them singletons. This clonotype occurred many times. The target antigen is unknown. Broader study findings: Post-booster repertoires again held most primary-vaccination clones (around 95% CD4, 80% to 90% CD8).

This TCR was sampled from a man aged 25 to 40 who received the YFV17D yellow fever vaccine. The sequencing here drew on PBMCs, taken 5 days after the yellow fever booster vaccination. The V call is TRBV12-3 or TRBV12-4, the J call TRBJ2-1, with D possibly called TRBD1 or TRBD2 (6 bases each). DNA of the CDR3: TGTGCCAGCAGTCCAGAGGGGGACTCTGACAATGAGCAGTTCTTC. Protein sequence: CASSPEGDSDNEQFF.